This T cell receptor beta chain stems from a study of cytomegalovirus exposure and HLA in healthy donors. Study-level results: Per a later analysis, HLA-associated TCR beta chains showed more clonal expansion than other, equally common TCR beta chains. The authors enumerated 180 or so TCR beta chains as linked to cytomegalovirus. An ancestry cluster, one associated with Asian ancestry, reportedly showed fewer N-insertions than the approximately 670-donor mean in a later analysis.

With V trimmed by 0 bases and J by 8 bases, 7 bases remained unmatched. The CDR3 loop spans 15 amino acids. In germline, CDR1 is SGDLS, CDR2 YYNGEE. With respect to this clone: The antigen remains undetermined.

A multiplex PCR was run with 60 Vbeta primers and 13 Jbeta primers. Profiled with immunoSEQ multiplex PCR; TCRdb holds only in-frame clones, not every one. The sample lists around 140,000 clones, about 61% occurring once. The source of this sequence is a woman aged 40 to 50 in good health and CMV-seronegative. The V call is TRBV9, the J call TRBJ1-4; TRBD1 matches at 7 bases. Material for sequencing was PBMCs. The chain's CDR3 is CASSVESTGREKLFF. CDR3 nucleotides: TGTGCCAGCAGCGTAGAATCGACAGGGCGGGAAAAACTGTTTTTT.